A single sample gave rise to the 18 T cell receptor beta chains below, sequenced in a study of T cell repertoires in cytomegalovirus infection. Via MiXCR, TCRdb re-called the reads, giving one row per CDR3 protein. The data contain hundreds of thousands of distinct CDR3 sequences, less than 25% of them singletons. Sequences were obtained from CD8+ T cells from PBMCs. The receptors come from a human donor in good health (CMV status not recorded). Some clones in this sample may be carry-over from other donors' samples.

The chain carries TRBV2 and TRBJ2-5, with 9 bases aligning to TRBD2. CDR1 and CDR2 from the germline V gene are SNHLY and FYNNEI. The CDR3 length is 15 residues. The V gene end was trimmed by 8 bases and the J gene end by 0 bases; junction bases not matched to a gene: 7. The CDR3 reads CASGRLADYQETQYF. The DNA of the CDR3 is TGTGCCAGCGGTAGACTAGCGGATTACCAAGAGACCCAGTACTTC.

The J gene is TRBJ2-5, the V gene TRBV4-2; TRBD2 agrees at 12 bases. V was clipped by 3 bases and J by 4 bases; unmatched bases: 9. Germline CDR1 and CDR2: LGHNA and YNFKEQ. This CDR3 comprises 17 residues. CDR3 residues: CASSHWTSGAPRETQYF. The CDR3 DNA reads TGTGCCAGCAGCCACTGGACTAGCGGGGCACCTAGAGAGACCCAGTACTTC.

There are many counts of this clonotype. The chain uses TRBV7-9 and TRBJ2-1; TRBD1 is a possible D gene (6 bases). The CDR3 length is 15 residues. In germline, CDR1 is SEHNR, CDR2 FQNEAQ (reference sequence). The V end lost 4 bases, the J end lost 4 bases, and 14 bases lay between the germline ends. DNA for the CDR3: TGTGCCAGCAGCTCCCGGGACAAGAGGTACAATGAGCAGTTCTTC. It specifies CASSSRDKRYNEQFF.

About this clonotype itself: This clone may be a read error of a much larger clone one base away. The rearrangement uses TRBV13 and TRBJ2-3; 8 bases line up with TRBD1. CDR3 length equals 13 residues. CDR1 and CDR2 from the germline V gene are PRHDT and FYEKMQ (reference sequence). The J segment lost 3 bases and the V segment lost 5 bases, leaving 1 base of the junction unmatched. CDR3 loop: CASSTGGTDTQYF. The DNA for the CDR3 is TGTGCCAGCAGCACAGGGGGGACAGATACGCAGTATTTT.

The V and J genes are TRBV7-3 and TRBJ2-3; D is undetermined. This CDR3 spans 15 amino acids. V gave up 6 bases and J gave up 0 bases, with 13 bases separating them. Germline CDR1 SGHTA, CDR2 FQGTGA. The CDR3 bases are TGTGCCAGCAGTAACGGGTGGTATAGCACAGATACGCAGTATTTT. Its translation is CASSNGWYSTDTQYF.

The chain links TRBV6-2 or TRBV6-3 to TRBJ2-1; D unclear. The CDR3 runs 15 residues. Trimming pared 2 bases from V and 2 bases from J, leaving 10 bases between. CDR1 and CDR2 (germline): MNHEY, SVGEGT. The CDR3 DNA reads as TGTGCCAGCAGTTACGGGATAGACCCCTACAATGAGCAGTTCTTC. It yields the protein CASSYGIDPYNEQFF.

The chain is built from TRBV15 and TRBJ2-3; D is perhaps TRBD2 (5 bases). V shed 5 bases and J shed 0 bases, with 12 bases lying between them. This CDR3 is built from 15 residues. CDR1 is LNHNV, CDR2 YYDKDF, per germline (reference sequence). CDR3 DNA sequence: TGTGCCACCAGCGGAGGTCAATCTAGCACAGATACGCAGTATTTT. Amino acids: CATSGGQSSTDTQYF.

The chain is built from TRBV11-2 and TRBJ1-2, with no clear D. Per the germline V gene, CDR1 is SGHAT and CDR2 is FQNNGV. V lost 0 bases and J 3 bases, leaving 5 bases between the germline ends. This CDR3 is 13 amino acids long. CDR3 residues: CASSLERYYGYTF. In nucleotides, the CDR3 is TGTGCCAGCAGCTTAGAGAGATACTATGGCTACACCTTC.

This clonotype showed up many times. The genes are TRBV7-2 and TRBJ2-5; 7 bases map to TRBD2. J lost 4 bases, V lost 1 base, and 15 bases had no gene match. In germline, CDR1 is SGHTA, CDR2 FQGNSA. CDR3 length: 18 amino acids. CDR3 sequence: CASSLGLRRASGVETQYF. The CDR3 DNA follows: TGTGCCAGCAGCTTAGGCCTCCGAAGGGCGAGCGGGGTAGAGACCCAGTACTTC.

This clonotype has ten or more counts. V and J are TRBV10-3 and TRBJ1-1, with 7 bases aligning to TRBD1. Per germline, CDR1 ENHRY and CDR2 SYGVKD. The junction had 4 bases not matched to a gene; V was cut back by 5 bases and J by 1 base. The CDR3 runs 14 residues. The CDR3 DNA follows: TGTGCCATCAGTTACCGGGACAGGAACACTGAAGCTTTCTTT. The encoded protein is CAISYRDRNTEAFF.

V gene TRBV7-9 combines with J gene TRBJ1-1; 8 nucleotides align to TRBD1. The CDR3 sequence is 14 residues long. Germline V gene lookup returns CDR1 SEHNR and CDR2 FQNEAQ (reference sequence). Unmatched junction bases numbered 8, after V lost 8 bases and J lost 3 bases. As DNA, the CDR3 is TGTGCCAGCGAGGGACAGGTCGGATACACTGAAGCTTTCTTT. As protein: CASEGQVGYTEAFF.

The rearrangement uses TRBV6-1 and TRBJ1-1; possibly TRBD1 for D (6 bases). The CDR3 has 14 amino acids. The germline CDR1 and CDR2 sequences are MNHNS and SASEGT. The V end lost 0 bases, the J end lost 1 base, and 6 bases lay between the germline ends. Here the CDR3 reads CASSEAGGNTEAFF. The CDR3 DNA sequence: TGTGCCAGCAGTGAAGCAGGGGGGAACACTGAAGCTTTCTTT.

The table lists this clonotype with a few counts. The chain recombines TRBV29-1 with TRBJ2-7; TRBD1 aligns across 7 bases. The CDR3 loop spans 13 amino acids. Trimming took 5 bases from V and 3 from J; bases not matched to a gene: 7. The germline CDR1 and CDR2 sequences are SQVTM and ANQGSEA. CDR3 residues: CSVLTGLDYEQYF. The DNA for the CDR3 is TGCAGCGTTCTGACAGGGTTAGACTACGAGCAGTACTTC.

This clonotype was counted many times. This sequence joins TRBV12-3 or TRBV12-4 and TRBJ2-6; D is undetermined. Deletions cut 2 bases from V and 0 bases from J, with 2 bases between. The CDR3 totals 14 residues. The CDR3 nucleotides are TGTGCCAGCAGTTTACACTCTGGGGCCAACGTCCTGACTTTC. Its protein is CASSLHSGANVLTF.

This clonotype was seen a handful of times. DNA for the CDR3: TGTGCCAGCGGCTCACGTAGCTCCTACAATGAGCAGTTCTTC. It is translated as CASGSRSSYNEQFF. This rearrangement joins TRBV11-1 to TRBJ2-1; D is uncertain. This CDR3 has 14 amino acids. The germline CDR1 and CDR2 sequences are SGHAT and FQDESV (reference sequence). V lost 8 bases to trimming and J lost 0 bases, with 11 bases between them.

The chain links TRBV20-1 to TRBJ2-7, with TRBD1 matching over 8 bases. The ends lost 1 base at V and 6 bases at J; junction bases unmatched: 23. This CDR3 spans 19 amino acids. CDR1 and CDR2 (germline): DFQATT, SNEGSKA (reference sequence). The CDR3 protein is CSARASDREFVVGSGEQYF. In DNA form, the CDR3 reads TGCAGTGCTAGAGCCTCGGACAGGGAATTTGTAGTAGGGTCCGGCGAGCAGTACTTC.

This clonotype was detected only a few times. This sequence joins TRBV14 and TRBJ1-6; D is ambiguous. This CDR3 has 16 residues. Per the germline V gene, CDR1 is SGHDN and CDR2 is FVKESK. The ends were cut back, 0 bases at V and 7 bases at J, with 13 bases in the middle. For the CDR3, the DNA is TGTGCCAGCAGCCAAGAAGTTCTAGCTGTGAATTCACCCCTCCACTTT. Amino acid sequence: CASSQEVLAVNSPLHF.

CDR3 region: CATSDLGLAGELFF. The CDR3 coding sequence is TGTGCCACCAGTGACCTAGGGCTTGCCGGGGAGCTGTTTTTT. V gene TRBV24-1 combines with J gene TRBJ2-2; D is ambiguous. The CDR3 has 14 residues. Germline V CDR1 and CDR2: KGHDR, SFDVKD. V was shortened by 4 bases and J by 6 bases, with 11 bases between the two germline ends.